The next 25 T cell receptor beta chains were all read from a single sample in a study of cytomegalovirus exposure and HLA in healthy donors. Primers: 60 Vbeta forward and 13 Jbeta reverse. Profiling relied on immunoSEQ multiplex PCR, and the TCRdb table lists in-frame clones only, not all of them. The data show under 200,000 clones, with over 60% seen just once and 2% to 2.5% held by the top ten. What was sequenced was PBMCs. The receptors here all came from a woman in her forties or fifties in good health and CMV-seronegative.

This clone was observed a single time. The chain is built from TRBV28 and TRBJ2-1; D gene uncertain. The CDR3 is 13 residues long. Trimming removed 5 bases from V and 1 base from J, with 6 bases in between. CDR1 MDHEN and CDR2 SYDVKM come from the germline V gene. CDR3 region: CASSITSYNEQFF. DNA for the CDR3: TGTGCCAGCAGTATCACTTCCTACAATGAGCAGTTCTTC.

The chain is built from TRBV28 and TRBJ1-2; D is undetermined. Deletions cut 1 base from V and 0 bases from J, with 9 bases between. Looked up from germline, CDR1 is MDHEN and CDR2 is SYDVKM. CDR3 size: 15 residues. The CDR3 loop is CASSLSHPANYGYTF. CDR3 in DNA: TGTGCCAGCAGTTTATCTCATCCAGCTAACTATGGCTACACCTTC.

This clone was seen only once. The chain recombines TRBV19 with TRBJ1-3; D unresolved. This CDR3 contains 13 residues. Deletions cut 4 bases from V and 0 bases from J, with 4 bases between. CDR1 LNHDA and CDR2 SQIVND come from the germline V gene (reference sequence). CDR3 amino acids: CASSTFSGNTIYF. CDR3 in DNA: TGTGCCAGTAGTACCTTCTCTGGAAACACCATATATTTT.

The chain recombines TRBV11-2 with TRBJ2-7, with TRBD1 matching 8 bases. V lost 5 bases and J lost 0; bases outside the gene matches: 12. The CDR3 has 17 residues. Per germline, CDR1 SGHAT and CDR2 FQNNGV. As DNA, the CDR3 is TGTGCCAGCAGCCCCACTCTCCGGACAGGGAGCTCCTACGAGCAGTACTTC. This encodes CASSPTLRTGSSYEQYF.

This clone was counted a single time. The V gene is TRBV5-4, the J gene TRBJ2-5; TRBD1 agrees at 11 bases. CDR3 size: 18 residues. CDR1 is SGHNT and CDR2 is YYREEE in the germline V gene (reference sequence). Trimming took 0 bases from V and 3 from J; bases not matched to a gene: 10. DNA of the CDR3: TGTGCCAGCAGCTTGGACCCAGGGACAGGGGGGGAAAAAGAGACCCAGTACTTC. Protein sequence: CASSLDPGTGGEKETQYF.

The chain combines TRBV10-3 with TRBJ2-3; the match to TRBD2 covers 12 bases. Germline CDR1 reads ENHRY; CDR2 reads SYGVKD. This CDR3 is built from 16 residues. V dropped 10 bases and J dropped 5; count of bases not matched to a gene: 13. CDR3 in DNA: TGTGCCACGACTAGCGGGGGCCCTAGTCCAGGAGATACGCAGTATTTT. Residues: CATTSGGPSPGDTQYF.

This clone was recorded once. CDR3 DNA: TGTGCCAGCAGCTTGGGGACGGACAGGGTCCTTGGGGAGCCCCAGCATTTT. It codes for CASSLGTDRVLGEPQHF. The gene calls are TRBV7-3 and TRBJ1-5; 8 bases match TRBD1. The ends lost 3 bases at V and 8 bases at J; junction bases unmatched: 15. Per the germline V gene, CDR1 is SGHTA and CDR2 is FQGTGA. The CDR3 runs 17 residues.

The chain recombines TRBV6-1 with TRBJ2-2; 9 nucleotides align to TRBD1. CDR1 MNHNS and CDR2 SASEGT come from the germline V gene. J gave up 3 bases and V 4 bases, and 15 bases lay outside the gene matches. The length of the CDR3 is 19 residues. In DNA form, the CDR3 reads TGTGCCAGCAGTGCCCCCGGGACAGGGAGTTGGGTCTACACCGGGGAGCTGTTTTTT. It is translated as CASSAPGTGSWVYTGELFF.

The V and J genes are TRBV6-1 and TRBJ2-7; 7 bases agree with TRBD1. The V gene's germline CDR1 is MNHNS and CDR2 SASEGT. The CDR3 covers 15 residues. Trimming took 4 bases from V and 6 from J; bases not matched to a gene: 12. The DNA for the CDR3 is TGTGCCAGCAGTGGTACAGGGGACGTGACCCCCGAGCAGTACTTC. This codes for CASSGTGDVTPEQYF.

The chain employs TRBV28 and TRBJ2-3, with 8 bases fitting TRBD1. This CDR3 contains 14 residues. Germline CDR1 MDHEN, CDR2 SYDVKM. V shed 5 bases, J shed 8 bases, and the junction held 9 bases outside the gene matches. The CDR3 sequence is CASSTGTGLTTQYF. The CDR3 nucleotides read TGTGCCAGCAGTACCGGGACAGGTTTGACTACGCAGTATTTT.

The chain links TRBV19 to TRBJ1-5; TRBD1 is a possible D gene (5 bases). V was pared by 3 bases and J by 2 bases, with 8 bases between. Germline V gene lookup returns CDR1 LNHDA and CDR2 SQIVND (reference sequence). This CDR3 contains 14 residues. CDR3 region: CASSMSRGNQPQHF. Written as DNA, the CDR3 is TGTGCCAGTAGTATGTCCAGGGGCAATCAGCCCCAGCATTTT.

The gene calls are TRBV29-1 and TRBJ2-5, with 8 bases aligning to TRBD2. Losses at the gene ends were 7 bases for V and 8 bases for J; bases not matched to a gene: 6. There are 11 residues in the CDR3. In germline, CDR1 is SQVTM, CDR2 ANQGSEA. Here the CDR3 reads CSAGLADTQYF. DNA for the CDR3: TGCAGCGCAGGACTAGCCGACACCCAGTACTTC.

This chain uses TRBV6-6 with TRBJ2-7, with a possible D match to TRBD2 (6 bases). V gave up 7 bases and J gave up 7 bases, with 17 bases separating them. The germline V gene encodes CDR1 MNHNY and CDR2 SVGAGI (reference sequence). This CDR3 is 13 amino acids long. The CDR3: CASTETEAGEQYF. The CDR3 bases are TGTGCCAGCACCGAGACAGAGGCGGGAGAGCAGTACTTC.

V gene TRBV6-1 combines with J gene TRBJ1-1; TRBD1 aligns across 7 bases. Per germline, CDR1 MNHNS and CDR2 SASEGT. With V trimmed by 6 bases and J by 3 bases, 4 bases remained unmatched. The CDR3 extends over 13 amino acids. CDR3 nucleotides: TGTGCCAGCAGGTCCACAGGGGACACTGAAGCTTTCTTT. It yields the protein CASRSTGDTEAFF.

The chain combines TRBV7-9 with TRBJ2-5; a possible D gene is TRBD2 (5 bases). With the DNA end fitting TRBJ2-7 better, the J assignment may be wrong. CDR1 SEHNR and CDR2 FQNEAQ come from the germline V gene (reference sequence). The CDR3 is made up of 17 amino acids. The CDR3 nucleotides are TGTGCCAGCAGTCCGGGTGGTGTGGGAGCTCCCACCTACGAGCAGTACTTC. Encoded protein: CASSPGGVGAPTYEQYF.

This chain connects TRBV4-2 to TRBJ2-7; 8 bases match TRBD1. Germline V lookup: CDR1 LGHNA, CDR2 YNFKEQ. Trimming removed 6 bases from V and 0 bases from J; junction bases left unmatched: 10. This CDR3 is 16 amino acids long. CDR3 in amino acids: CASRQYLTGDSYEQYF. The DNA for the CDR3 is TGTGCCAGCAGACAGTACTTGACAGGGGACTCCTACGAGCAGTACTTC.

J is TRBJ2-1 and V is TRBV25-1, with no clear D. This CDR3 has 11 residues. V lost 3 bases and J 6 bases, leaving 3 bases between the germline ends. Per germline, CDR1 MGHDK and CDR2 SYGVNS. CDR3 sequence (DNA): TGTGCCAGCAGTGACTTCAATGAGCAGTTCTTC. Encoded protein: CASSDFNEQFF.

The sample holds one count of this clone. The J gene is TRBJ2-7, the V gene TRBV27; D unresolved. This CDR3 spans 11 amino acids. The V end lost 4 bases, the J end lost 3 bases, and 4 bases lay between the germline ends. In germline, CDR1 is MNHEY, CDR2 SMNVEV (reference sequence). CDR3 DNA: TGTGCCAGCAGTTCGGGCTACGAGCAGTACTTC. This sequence encodes CASSSGYEQYF.

This chain links TRBV11-2 with TRBJ2-5, with 11 positions matching TRBD2. The ends lost 1 base at V and 2 bases at J; junction bases unmatched: 3. The germline gives CDR1 SGHAT, CDR2 FQNNGV. The CDR3 runs to 16 residues. The CDR3 reads CASSLVVAGGQETQYF. The CDR3 region has the DNA TGTGCCAGCAGCTTAGTTGTAGCGGGGGGGCAAGAGACCCAGTACTTC.

The chain recombines TRBV19 with TRBJ2-4; 8 bases are shared with TRBD1. Germline V CDR1 and CDR2: LNHDA, SQIVND (reference sequence). The ends lost 7 bases at V and 3 bases at J; junction bases unmatched: 5. This CDR3 comprises 14 residues. CDR3 in amino acids: CASTLQGDKNIQYF. The CDR3 region has the DNA TGTGCCAGTACCCTACAGGGGGACAAAAACATTCAGTACTTC. The complete variable domain, with remaining parts taken from reference TRBV19 and TRBJ2-4, reads DGGITQSPKYLFRKEGQNVTLSCEQNLNHDAMYWYRQDPGQGLRLIYYSQIVNDFQKGDIAEGYSVSREKKESFPLTVTSAQKNPTAFYLCASTLQGDKNIQYFGAGTRLSVL.

This clone turned up a few times. This sequence joins TRBV4-3 and TRBJ1-6; TRBD1 is a possible D gene (6 bases). The ends were cut back, 3 bases at V and 16 bases at J, with 13 bases in the middle. CDR1 and CDR2 (germline): LGHNA, YSLEER. The CDR3 totals 12 residues. Here the CDR3 reads CASSHPTGPLHF. The CDR3 DNA is TGCGCCAGCAGCCATCCGACAGGACCGCTCCACTTT.

The chain has TRBV28 and TRBJ2-5; 12 nucleotides line up with TRBD1. Germline V lookup: CDR1 MDHEN, CDR2 SYDVKM. The CDR3 contains 15 residues. V lost 6 bases to trimming and J lost 11 bases; unmatched junction nucleotides: 13. CDR3 coding DNA: TGTGCCAGCAGCAGAACGGGACAGGGGGCTCGGGAGCAGTACTTC. It yields the protein CASSRTGQGAREQYF.

The chain joins TRBV9 to TRBJ2-7, with D possibly being TRBD1 (6 bases). This CDR3 has 12 amino acids. Germline V CDR1 and CDR2: SGDLS, YYNGEE. V lost 3 bases and J 5 bases, leaving 9 bases between the germline ends. The CDR3 bases are TGTGCCAGCAGCGCACAGGGCCACGAGCAGTACTTC. Amino acid sequence: CASSAQGHEQYF.

In its sample, this clone was seen a few times. The V and J genes are TRBV5-4 and TRBJ1-4; D call uncertain. V dropped 4 bases and J dropped 3 bases, with 10 bases sitting between them. The germline CDR1 and CDR2 sequences are SGHNT and YYREEE (reference sequence). The CDR3 runs to 14 residues. CDR3 sequence: CASSPQASNEKLFF. For the CDR3, the DNA is TGTGCCAGCAGCCCGCAGGCCTCTAATGAAAAACTGTTTTTT.

This chain links TRBV7-9 with TRBJ1-1; 7 positions agree with TRBD1. The CDR3 is 16 amino acids. CDR1 and CDR2 (germline): SEHNR, FQNEAQ (reference sequence). The J segment lost 3 bases and the V segment lost 5 bases, leaving 12 bases of the junction unmatched. This chain's CDR3 is CASSPRQGREDTEAFF. DNA for the CDR3: TGTGCCAGCAGCCCCCGACAGGGAAGAGAGGACACTGAAGCTTTCTTT.